This T cell receptor beta chain was identified during a study of blood T cells in healthy people across ages. Points from the study as a whole: As naive T cell percentage varied, TCR beta diversity correlated strongly with it.

Through a sample-barcoded 5' primer and a J-beta primer mix, a second PCR was run for roughly 7 to 12 cycles. Tagging of each cDNA molecule was performed by a template-switch adaptor with 12 random nucleotides. TCRdb ran MiXCR on the 5' RACE reads and lists one entry per CDR3 protein. The sample holds 1.5 million to 2 million distinct CDR3 sequences, about two fifths seen once. This clonotype appeared many times. What it binds is unknown. CDR3 size: 13 residues. V lost 6 bases, J lost 3 bases, and 3 bases stayed unmatched. This TCR derives from a human donor in good health. The chain combines TRBV12-3 or TRBV12-4 with TRBJ2-7, with TRBD1 matching over 9 bases. What was sequenced was blood. The CDR3 nucleotides read TGTGCCAGCAGACAGGGGGCGAGCTACGAGCAGTACTTC. Its protein is CASRQGASYEQYF.